There are a few counts of the clone carrying this T cell receptor beta chain. Antigen specificity is unknown. The germline CDR1 and CDR2 sequences are WSHSY and SAAADI. This CDR3 is built from 12 residues. V gave up 7 bases and J gave up 3 bases; unmatched junction bases: 2. Each CDR3 protein gets one entry after TCRdb re-called the reads with MiXCR. The sample includes tens of thousands of distinct CDR3 sequences, roughly a quarter of them seen just once. This record comes from a study of T cell repertoires in cytomegalovirus infection. The overall study: In the study, CMV epitopes included recently identified HLA-C-restricted and well-studied HLA-B-restricted ones.

Study-level points and caveats: The ex vivo response showed dominance by HLA-C-restricted CMV-specific TCR beta clonotypes. Carriers of CMV and the relevant HLA type were discriminated by public TCR beta frequency.

The TCR was taken from a human donor in good health (CMV status not recorded). Some clones in this sample may be carry-over from other donors' samples. The specimen was CD8+ T cells from cultured PBMCs, collected from culture after CMV antigen stimulation. V is TRBV10-2 and J is TRBJ2-7; 8 bases fit TRBD2. CDR3 loop: CASNGGGYEQYF. CDR3 DNA sequence: TGCGCCAGCAACGGGGGGGGCTACGAGCAGTACTTC.